This TCR beta chain was documented in a study of blood T cell repertoires in COVID-19. Study summary: Italy, Spain and the United States were the sources of the convalescent and acute COVID-19 samples. Sources were T cells, B-cell-depleted T cells, or PBMCs; the material itself was cDNA or gDNA.

After removal of 2 bases from V and 2 bases from J, the junction contained 3 bases not matched to a gene. From germline, CDR1 is SGDLS and CDR2 YYNGEE. This CDR3 spans 14 amino acids. As processed by the authors: The authors estimated nucleated cell counts from reference gene primer amplification. Here immunoSEQ multiplex PCR was the method, and the copy in TCRdb shows in-frame clones only, minus some. Clone size and V and J calls were adopted from that table, with D and trimming inferred from the DNA. The repertoire holds some 130,000 clones, with approximately 83% as singletons. Sequencing was carried out using peripheral blood. The chain recombines TRBV9 with TRBJ2-7, with 8 bases aligning to TRBD2. This TCR came from a man aged 35 to 55 with active or convalescent COVID-19. CDR3 sequence: CASSVGGGTYEQYF. CDR3 sequence (DNA): TGTGCCAGCAGCGTGGGCGGGGGGACCTACGAGCAGTACTTC.